This T cell receptor beta chain was sequenced in a study of T cells expressing NK-cell markers. Study details: Sorted CD3+CD56+NKG2C+, CD3+CD56+NKG2C- and CD3+CD56-NKG2C+ T cells supplied TCR beta repertoires. Among the eight sequenced donors, seven tested HCMV-seropositive and one tested seronegative. Whole-study findings and limits: Among CD8+ T cells from five or six donors, dominant NKG2C+ clonotypes accounted for about 1.0-7.5%.

Concerning this clonotype: Its matching antigen is unknown.

Production of TCR beta cDNA relied on 5'RACE template switching with UMIs. TCRdb re-called the 5' RACE reads and catalogs CDR3 proteins one per entry, DNA excluded. This sample's table has roughly 170,000 distinct CDR3 sequences. Per the germline V gene, CDR1 is ENHRY and CDR2 is SYGVKD. CDR3 length: 14 amino acids. V usage is TRBV10-3 and J usage is TRBJ2-3; TCRdb calls TRBD1, which cannot be checked without DNA. The receptor's source is a woman between 18 and 70 years old in good health. Sequenced: blood T cells: a sorted CD56 or NKG2C T cell subset, CD4+ or CD8+ T cells, or bulk PBMC T cells (not recorded which). Here the CDR3 reads CAIRTGDSTDTQYF.